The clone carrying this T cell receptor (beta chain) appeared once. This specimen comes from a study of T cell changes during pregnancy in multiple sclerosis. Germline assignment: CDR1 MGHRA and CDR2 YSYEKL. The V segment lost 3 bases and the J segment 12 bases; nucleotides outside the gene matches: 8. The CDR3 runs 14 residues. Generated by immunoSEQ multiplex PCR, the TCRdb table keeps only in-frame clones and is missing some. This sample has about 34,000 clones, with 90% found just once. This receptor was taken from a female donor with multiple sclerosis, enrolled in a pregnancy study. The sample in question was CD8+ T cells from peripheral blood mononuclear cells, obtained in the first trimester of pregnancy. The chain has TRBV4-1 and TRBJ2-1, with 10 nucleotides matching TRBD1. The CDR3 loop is CASSHRDRGQGQFF. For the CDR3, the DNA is TGCGCCAGCAGCCACCGGGACAGGGGTCAGGGGCAGTTCTTC.